A selection of T cell receptor beta chains follows, all from one sample in a study of T cells in tuberculosis. Here immunoSEQ multiplex PCR was the method, and the copy in TCRdb shows in-frame clones only, minus some. In the table there are 88,000 or so clones, around 90% of which are singletons. The source material was CD1b-GMM tetramer-negative cells sorted from PBMCs. These receptors came from an adult woman with latent tuberculosis. Each CDR3 is given with its conserved first and last residue. The order of the fields is clone size, J gene, V gene, D gene, CDR3 protein, CDR3 DNA. D genes are given only for firm matches. The size field is filled for only some rows; it gives once, few, many or a size class.

size: NA; J: TRBJ1-6; V: TRBV10-1; D: NA; CDR3: CASSEPPSSDNSPLHF; DNA: TGCGCCAGCAGTGAGCCCCCCAGTTCCGATAATTCACCCCTCCACTTT
size: NA; J: TRBJ2-1; V: TRBV4-3; D: NA; CDR3: CASSQDIGQFGYNEQFF; DNA: TGCGCCAGCAGCCAAGATATCGGACAGTTCGGGTACAATGAGCAGTTCTTC
size: NA; J: TRBJ1-5; V: TRBV28; D: TRBD1; CDR3: CASRFDRGTNQPQHF; DNA: TGTGCCAGCAGATTCGACAGGGGCACCAATCAGCCCCAGCATTTT
size: few; J: TRBJ2-5; V: TRBV5-5; D: TRBD1; CDR3: CASSLDGQGLEYQETQYF; DNA: TGTGCCAGCAGCTTGGACGGACAGGGGTTAGAGTACCAAGAGACCCAGTACTTC
size: NA; J: TRBJ2-5; V: TRBV5-6; D: NA; CDR3: CASSLGVADQETQYF; DNA: TGTGCCAGCAGCTTGGGCGTTGCGGATCAAGAGACCCAGTACTTC
size: NA; J: TRBJ2-7; V: TRBV10-3; D: TRBD1; CDR3: CAIRPTGGQLYEQYF; DNA: TGTGCCATCAGACCGACAGGGGGGCAGCTTTACGAGCAGTACTTC
size: NA; J: TRBJ1-4; V: TRBV6-5; D: NA; CDR3: CASRRAGEKLFF; DNA: TGTGCCAGCAGAAGAGCGGGTGAAAAACTGTTTTTT
size: NA; J: TRBJ2-3; V: TRBV7-9; D: TRBD1; CDR3: CASRGTGATTDTQYF; DNA: TGTGCCAGCAGAGGGACAGGGGCTACCACAGATACGCAGTATTTT
size: NA; J: TRBJ1-6; V: TRBV9; D: TRBD1; CDR3: CASSAPTGINSPLHF; DNA: TGTGCCAGCAGCGCACCGACAGGGATTAATTCACCCCTCCACTTT
size: NA; J: TRBJ1-1; V: TRBV6-6; D: TRBD1; CDR3: CASSYGTGVATEAFF; DNA: TGTGCCAGCAGTTACGGGACAGGGGTGGCCACTGAAGCTTTCTTT
size: NA; J: TRBJ2-2; V: TRBV7-8; D: NA; CDR3: CASSVGTPTGELFF; DNA: TGTGCCAGCAGCGTCGGGACTCCGACCGGGGAGCTGTTTTTT
size: once; J: TRBJ1-1; V: TRBV5-1; D: NA; CDR3: CASTTLGRGEAFF; DNA: TGCGCCAGCACAACACTGGGCAGGGGTGAAGCTTTCTTT
size: few; J: TRBJ1-2; V: TRBV30; D: TRBD1; CDR3: CAWITQGVGGYTF; DNA: TGTGCCTGGATAACACAGGGGGTGGGGGGCTACACCTTC
size: NA; J: TRBJ1-1; V: TRBV11-2; D: NA; CDR3: CASRLTFGNTEAFF; DNA: TGTGCCAGCAGATTAACGTTCGGGAACACTGAAGCTTTCTTT
size: NA; J: TRBJ1-1; V: TRBV19; D: NA; CDR3: CASSVSGQYPEAFF; DNA: TGTGCCAGTAGTGTATCGGGACAATACCCTGAAGCTTTCTTT
size: NA; J: TRBJ1-5; V: TRBV5-6; D: NA; CDR3: CASSLKGYRVQPQHF; DNA: TGTGCCAGCAGTCTTAAGGGTTACAGGGTGCAGCCCCAGCATTTT
size: NA; J: TRBJ2-6; V: TRBV27; D: NA; CDR3: CASSTNQGGASGANVLTF; DNA: TGTGCCAGCAGTACCAACCAAGGAGGGGCTTCTGGGGCCAACGTCCTGACTTTC
size: NA; J: TRBJ1-1; V: TRBV27; D: NA; CDR3: CASSSGGRSGEAFF; DNA: TGTGCCAGCAGTTCCGGTGGGAGAAGTGGTGAAGCTTTCTTT
size: NA; J: TRBJ1-5; V: TRBV7-2; D: TRBD1; CDR3: CASSPRTGDVQPQHF; DNA: TGTGCCAGCAGCCCAAGGACAGGGGACGTTCAGCCCCAGCATTTT
size: NA; J: TRBJ1-2; V: TRBV14; D: NA; CDR3: CASSTSRGGGYTF; DNA: TGTGCCAGCAGCACGAGCCGAGGAGGTGGCTACACCTTC
size: few; J: TRBJ1-3; V: TRBV19; D: NA; CDR3: CASIGEGPGNTIYF; DNA: TGTGCCAGTATAGGGGAAGGGCCTGGAAACACCATATATTTT
size: NA; J: TRBJ1-5; V: TRBV2; D: NA; CDR3: CASSLGGVGNQPQHF; DNA: TGTGCCAGCAGCTTGGGAGGGGTGGGCAATCAGCCCCAGCATTTT
size: NA; J: TRBJ2-7; V: TRBV5-1; D: TRBD1; CDR3: CASMTQTGNYEQYF; DNA: TGCGCCAGCATGACCCAGACAGGGAACTACGAGCAGTACTTC
size: once; J: TRBJ1-2; V: TRBV6-1; D: TRBD1; CDR3: CASSVGQGNYGYTF; DNA: TGTGCCAGCAGTGTTGGACAGGGCAACTATGGCTACACCTTC
size: NA; J: TRBJ2-2; V: TRBV6-5; D: TRBD1; CDR3: CASSYVTGAGELFF; DNA: TGTGCCAGCAGTTACGTAACAGGGGCCGGGGAGCTGTTTTTT
size: NA; J: TRBJ2-3; V: TRBV7-9; D: TRBD1; CDR3: CASSSPGQEVEDTQYF; DNA: TGTGCCAGCAGCTCACCGGGACAGGAGGTCGAGGATACGCAGTATTTT
size: NA; J: TRBJ1-1; V: TRBV5-1; D: NA; CDR3: CASSQSGFQVTIEAFF; DNA: TGCGCCAGCAGCCAATCGGGATTTCAAGTTACTATCGAAGCTTTCTTT
size: NA; J: TRBJ1-1; V: TRBV4-1; D: TRBD1; CDR3: CASSQLFLPGQEHELTEAFF; DNA: TGCGCCAGCAGCCAACTATTCCTACCGGGACAGGAACATGAACTTACTGAAGCTTTCTTT
size: NA; J: TRBJ1-2; V: TRBV18; D: NA; CDR3: CASSPPGQRPYGYTF; DNA: TGTGCCAGCTCACCACCAGGACAGCGACCTTATGGCTACACCTTC
size: once; J: TRBJ2-7; V: TRBV15; D: TRBD1; CDR3: CATSRDRTGSASGTNYEQYF; DNA: TGTGCCACCAGCAGAGATAGGACAGGGTCTGCGAGCGGAACAAACTACGAGCAGTACTTC
size: NA; J: TRBJ2-5; V: TRBV29-1; D: TRBD2; CDR3: CSAPWTSGGTRQETQYF; DNA: TGCAGCGCCCCTTGGACTAGCGGGGGAACACGCCAAGAGACCCAGTACTTC
size: once; J: TRBJ1-5; V: TRBV19; D: NA; CDR3: CASSILEGTGNQPQHF; DNA: TGTGCCAGTAGTATCCTCGAGGGGACTGGAAATCAGCCCCAGCATTTT